This T cell receptor beta chain is drawn from a study of regulatory T cells in long-lasting Graves disease. This clonotype was seen at least ten times. Time point denoted: newly diagnosed GD, antithyroid drugs for less than 3 months. PBMCs provided the RNA from which the TCR library was made. To make TCR beta libraries, researchers used iRepertoire HTBI primers and Arm-PCR of CDR3 regions. TCRdb itself ran the multiplex PCR reads through MiXCR, one entry per CDR3 protein. The repertoire holds roughly 420,000 distinct CDR3 sequences, with 12% to 15% as singletons. The same sample was also used in a study of T cells in Graves' hyperthyroidism and ophthalmopathy. This second study says: With a duration under 2 months, the hyperthyroidism was newly diagnosed in patients aged 18 to 65. Reasons for excluding patients were uncontrolled infection, other autoimmune disease, pregnancy or lactation. Diagnostic assessment was based on clinical symptoms, serum thyroxine and TRAb, thyroid ultrasound and orbital computed tomography.

This TCR came from a woman in her forties or fifties with Graves disease. The sample was peripheral blood mononuclear cells (PBMCs), taken at new diagnosis, from a patient treated with antithyroid drugs.

This CDR3 is CASSLGASGFDTQYF. In DNA, the CDR3 is TGTGCCAGCAGCTTAGGGGCTAGCGGGTTCGATACGCAGTATTTT. V and J are TRBV7-2 and TRBJ2-3, with TRBD2 matching 8 bases. The trim removed 1 base at V and 6 bases at J, leaving 6 bases unmatched. The germline CDR1 and CDR2 sequences are SGHTA and FQGNSA. The CDR3 contains 15 residues.